Reported below is one T cell receptor beta chain. This sample is part of a study of T cell changes during pregnancy in multiple sclerosis. The CDR3 contains 15 residues. Germline lookup yields CDR1 SGHRS and CDR2 YFSETQ. Germline trimming cut 0 bases from V and 5 bases from J; bases unmatched to any gene: 6. Only in-frame clones appear in the TCRdb table, and some are missing; sequencing was by immunoSEQ multiplex PCR. The sample has some 79,000 clones, around nine tenths seen once; the top ten hold approximately 0.47%. The chain has TRBV5-1 and TRBJ2-7; TRBD2 matches 9 bases. This receptor was obtained from a female donor with multiple sclerosis, enrolled in a pregnancy study. The sequences come from CD4+ T cells from peripheral blood mononuclear cells, collected in the second trimester of pregnancy. This CDR3 is CASSLGVSGSNEQYF. The DNA for the CDR3 is TGCGCCAGCAGCTTGGGTGTTAGCGGGAGCAACGAGCAGTACTTC.